A single sample is the source of the 12 T cell receptor beta chains below, sequenced in a study of T cell repertoires in cytomegalovirus infection. These TCRs are of unknown antigen specificity. TCRdb processed the reads anew with MiXCR; each CDR3 protein has one entry. The table lists around 570,000 distinct CDR3 sequences, 40% of them singletons. The sequenced sample was cultured PBMCs, obtained from culture after CMV antigen stimulation. Receptors originate from a human donor in good health (CMV status not recorded). Some clones in this sample may be carry-over from other donors' samples.

The rearrangement links TRBV6-8 to TRBJ2-7; D not resolved. CDR3 length equals 14 residues. The germline V and J ends were trimmed by 2 bases and 5 bases, with 13 bases remaining between them. Per germline, CDR1 MNHGY and CDR2 SAAAGT. CDR3 sequence (DNA): TGTGCCAGCAGTTACGGTGATGAGATGGACGAGCAGTACTTC. Translated: CASSYGDEMDEQYF.

This clonotype was detected a few times. The chain uses TRBV7-9 and TRBJ1-1, with TRBD1 as a possible D gene (6 bases). V gave up 5 bases and J gave up 4 bases, with 14 bases separating them. Germline V gives CDR1 SEHNR, CDR2 FQNEAQ (reference sequence). This CDR3 contains 14 residues. The CDR3 protein is CASSRGGASTEAFF. The CDR3 DNA reads as TGTGCCAGCAGCCGGGGGGGCGCGAGCACTGAAGCTTTCTTT.

The sample holds a few counts of this clonotype. DNA for the CDR3: TGTGCCAGCAGCTTAGCGGATAATCAGCCCCAGCATTTT. This encodes CASSLADNQPQHF. This rearrangement joins TRBV7-6 to TRBJ1-5, with unresolved D. V gave up 0 bases and J gave up 4 bases, with 4 bases separating them. Germline V gene sequence: CDR1 SGHVS, CDR2 FNYEAQ. The CDR3 loop spans 13 amino acids.

J is TRBJ2-1 and V is TRBV4-3; 7 nucleotides match TRBD2. Germline CDR1 is LGHNA and CDR2 is YSLEER. Losses at the gene ends were 6 bases for V and 6 bases for J; bases not matched to a gene: 11. CDR3 size: 15 residues. The CDR3, as DNA: TGCGCCAGCAGTCCAAGCGGGATCTCGCCCAATGAGCAGTTCTTC. It encodes CASSPSGISPNEQFF.

A few counts support this clonotype. This chain joins TRBV19 and TRBJ2-7; 8 bases line up with TRBD1. The CDR3 contains 14 residues. Germline V gene data show CDR1 as LNHDA and CDR2 as SQIVND (reference sequence). J gave up 2 bases and V 6 bases, and 6 bases lay outside the gene matches. The CDR3 reads CASSSGQGPYEQYF. CDR3 coding DNA: TGTGCCAGTAGCTCCGGACAGGGACCCTACGAGCAGTACTTC.

This clonotype was seen at least ten times. V gene TRBV12-3 or TRBV12-4 combines with J gene TRBJ1-1; D is ambiguous. The CDR3 has 15 residues. Trimming stripped 1 base from V and 0 bases from J, with 9 bases between. Written as DNA, the CDR3 is TGTGCCAGCAGTTTAGGATCTAGTTTGAACACTGAAGCTTTCTTT. This codes for CASSLGSSLNTEAFF.

The chain recombines TRBV12-3 or TRBV12-4 with TRBJ1-2; D perhaps matches TRBD1 (6 bases). The CDR3 contains 16 residues. V was shortened by 2 bases and J by 8 bases, with 21 bases between the two germline ends. CDR3 sequence reads: CASSLSGASWESGYTF. CDR3 nucleotide sequence: TGTGCCAGCAGTTTATCGGGGGCGTCGTGGGAGTCAGGCTACACCTTC.

This rearrangement joins TRBV15 to TRBJ2-3; D is unresolved. The CDR3 sequence is 13 residues long. V lost 6 bases and J lost 2, with 9 bases in between. Germline V gene sequence: CDR1 LNHNV, CDR2 YYDKDF (reference sequence). This CDR3 is CATRGRATDTQYF. In nucleotides, the CDR3 is TGTGCCACCAGGGGCAGAGCCACAGATACGCAGTATTTT.

The chain recombines TRBV7-9 with TRBJ2-4; no reliable D call. The CDR3 covers 16 residues. The germline V gene has CDR1 SEHNR and CDR2 FQNEAQ (reference sequence). The V end lost 5 bases, the J end lost 0 bases, and 14 bases lay between the germline ends. The CDR3 region is CASSARWGIAKNIQYF. The CDR3 nucleotides are TGTGCCAGCAGCGCCCGGTGGGGTATAGCCAAAAACATTCAGTACTTC.

The chain recombines TRBV10-3 with TRBJ2-7; 14 bases are a match to TRBD2. The CDR3 is 15 residues long. Germline V gives CDR1 ENHRY, CDR2 SYGVKD. V shed 8 bases, J shed 2 bases, and the junction held 5 bases outside the gene matches. Written as DNA, the CDR3 is TGTGCCATCTCCCCGACTAGCGGGGGGGCCTACGAGCAGTACTTC. Translating gives CAISPTSGGAYEQYF.

The gene calls are TRBV19 and TRBJ1-2; D unresolved. CDR1 is LNHDA, CDR2 SQIVND, per germline (reference sequence). V dropped 7 bases and J dropped 7 bases, with 7 bases sitting between them. The CDR3 is 10 amino acids. As DNA, the CDR3 is TGTGCCAGTAATGGAGCTGGCTACACCTTC. This gives the protein CASNGAGYTF.

This clonotype has at least ten counts. This chain's CDR3 is CASSRLAGTPHYEQYF. The CDR3 DNA reads TGTGCCAGCAGTCGGCTAGCGGGAACGCCCCACTACGAGCAGTACTTC. The chain has TRBV7-2 and TRBJ2-7, with 9 bases matching TRBD2. V was clipped by 6 bases and J by 3 bases; unmatched bases: 12. The CDR3 runs 16 residues. From germline, CDR1 is SGHTA and CDR2 FQGNSA.